These T cell receptor beta chains were read from a single sample in a study of CD8 T cells in Susac syndrome. A single record per CDR3 protein comes from TCRdb applying MiXCR to the immunoSEQ multiplex PCR reads. This sample carries more than 250,000 distinct CDR3 sequences, 90% to 95% of them seen once, and the ten largest clones take about 0.063%. What was sequenced was CD4+ T cells from PBMCs. The receptors were gathered from a human donor with multiple sclerosis. Each CDR3 is given with its conserved first and last residue. The D gene is left open where the match is weak. Expanded clones get a size class; other rows say once, few or many, or leave the size out.

d_call: NA; j_call: TRBJ1-5; v_call: TRBV18; clone_size: NA; cdr3_aa: CASSPGLGNQPQHF; cdr3_nt: TGTGCCAGCTCGCCAGGGTTGGGCAATCAGCCCCAGCATTTT
d_call: TRBD2; j_call: TRBJ2-3; v_call: TRBV5-1; clone_size: once; cdr3_aa: CASTLGAGGRRTDTQYF; cdr3_nt: TGCGCCAGCACCCTTGGAGCGGGGGGGCGCCGCACAGATACGCAGTATTTT
d_call: NA; j_call: TRBJ2-1; v_call: TRBV20-1; clone_size: NA; cdr3_aa: CSARIGARAYNEQFF; cdr3_nt: TGCAGTGCTAGAATAGGCGCGCGGGCCTACAATGAGCAGTTCTTC
d_call: TRBD2; j_call: TRBJ2-7; v_call: TRBV20-1; clone_size: NA; cdr3_aa: CSASHTSGSFSSYEQYF; cdr3_nt: TGCAGTGCTAGTCACACTAGCGGGTCTTTTAGCTCCTACGAGCAGTACTTC
d_call: TRBD1; j_call: TRBJ2-3; v_call: TRBV4-1; clone_size: NA; cdr3_aa: CASSRRQGIGDTQYF; cdr3_nt: TGCGCCAGCAGCCGCCGACAGGGAATAGGTGATACGCAGTATTTT
d_call: TRBD1; j_call: TRBJ2-5; v_call: TRBV7-2; clone_size: NA; cdr3_aa: CASSLGGDREETQYF; cdr3_nt: TGTGCCAGCAGCTTAGGCGGGGACAGGGAAGAGACCCAGTACTTC
d_call: TRBD2; j_call: TRBJ2-3; v_call: TRBV7-8; clone_size: NA; cdr3_aa: CASSLYLAALSTDTQYF; cdr3_nt: TGTGCCAGCAGCTTATACCTAGCGGCCCTGAGCACAGATACGCAGTATTTT
d_call: NA; j_call: TRBJ1-2; v_call: TRBV7-9; clone_size: NA; cdr3_aa: CASSFSDGNYGYTF; cdr3_nt: TGTGCCAGCAGCTTTTCCGACGGAAACTATGGCTACACCTTC
d_call: NA; j_call: TRBJ2-1; v_call: TRBV7-2; clone_size: NA; cdr3_aa: CASSLGTPYSYNEQFF; cdr3_nt: TGTGCCAGCAGCTTAGGAACTCCCTACTCCTACAATGAGCAGTTCTTC
d_call: NA; j_call: TRBJ2-1; v_call: TRBV7-3; clone_size: NA; cdr3_aa: CASSLTGGYNEQFF; cdr3_nt: TGTGCCAGCAGCTTAACAGGAGGGTACAATGAGCAGTTCTTC
d_call: NA; j_call: TRBJ1-2; v_call: TRBV6-6; clone_size: NA; cdr3_aa: CASSRQGFYGYTF; cdr3_nt: TGTGCCAGCAGTCGGCAGGGGTTCTATGGCTACACCTTC
d_call: NA; j_call: TRBJ1-1; v_call: TRBV4-1; clone_size: once; cdr3_aa: CASSSRENTEAFF; cdr3_nt: TGCGCCAGCAGTTCGAGGGAGAACACTGAAGCTTTCTTT
d_call: NA; j_call: TRBJ2-1; v_call: TRBV30; clone_size: NA; cdr3_aa: CAWRPSSSYNEQFF; cdr3_nt: TGTGCCTGGAGACCCTCGAGCTCCTACAATGAGCAGTTCTTC
d_call: TRBD1; j_call: TRBJ2-5; v_call: TRBV20-1; clone_size: NA; cdr3_aa: CSARGTGGGEETQYF; cdr3_nt: TGCAGTGCTAGGGGGACAGGGGGGGGAGAAGAGACCCAGTACTTC
d_call: NA; j_call: TRBJ1-1; v_call: TRBV18; clone_size: NA; cdr3_aa: CASSPTRVTEAFF; cdr3_nt: TGTGCCAGCTCACCAACCCGGGTGACTGAAGCTTTCTTT
d_call: TRBD1; j_call: TRBJ2-1; v_call: TRBV7-9; clone_size: NA; cdr3_aa: CASSSGTGIRRQFF; cdr3_nt: TGTGCCAGCAGCTCCGGGACAGGGATCCGAAGGCAGTTCTTC
d_call: NA; j_call: TRBJ2-1; v_call: TRBV12-3/TRBV12-4; clone_size: NA; cdr3_aa: CASSLGRSSYNEQFF; cdr3_nt: TGTGCCAGCAGTTTAGGGAGAAGCTCCTACAATGAGCAGTTCTTC
d_call: NA; j_call: TRBJ1-2; v_call: TRBV6-2/TRBV6-3; clone_size: NA; cdr3_aa: CASKDPGPNYGYTF; cdr3_nt: TGTGCCAGCAAGGACCCGGGCCCTAACTATGGCTACACCTTC
d_call: NA; j_call: TRBJ2-1; v_call: TRBV5-1; clone_size: once; cdr3_aa: CASSLSDNEQFF; cdr3_nt: TGCGCCAGCAGCTTGAGCGACAATGAGCAGTTCTTC
d_call: NA; j_call: TRBJ1-1; v_call: TRBV5-1; clone_size: NA; cdr3_aa: CASSRTPSNTEAFF; cdr3_nt: TGCGCCAGCAGCCGGACCCCGAGTAACACTGAAGCTTTCTTT
d_call: NA; j_call: TRBJ2-5; v_call: TRBV7-8; clone_size: NA; cdr3_aa: CASSLGQGAVETQYF; cdr3_nt: TGTGCCAGCAGCTTAGGGCAAGGGGCCGTAGAGACCCAGTACTTC
d_call: TRBD1; j_call: TRBJ1-2; v_call: TRBV12-3/TRBV12-4; clone_size: NA; cdr3_aa: CASSAQGTVNYGYTF; cdr3_nt: TGTGCCAGCAGTGCACAAGGGACAGTTAACTATGGCTACACCTTC
d_call: NA; j_call: TRBJ2-3; v_call: TRBV29-1; clone_size: NA; cdr3_aa: CSVTGRTVRDTQYF; cdr3_nt: TGCAGCGTTACTGGGCGTACAGTAAGGGATACGCAGTATTTT
d_call: NA; j_call: TRBJ2-7; v_call: TRBV7-2; clone_size: NA; cdr3_aa: CASSLATVGEQYF; cdr3_nt: TGTGCCAGCAGCTTAGCGACTGTGGGCGAGCAGTACTTC
d_call: TRBD1; j_call: TRBJ1-1; v_call: TRBV20-1; clone_size: NA; cdr3_aa: CSAGTGPYTEAFF; cdr3_nt: TGCAGTGCTGGGACAGGGCCCTACACTGAAGCTTTCTTT
d_call: TRBD1; j_call: TRBJ1-2; v_call: TRBV3-1; clone_size: NA; cdr3_aa: CASSPRQGATYGYTF; cdr3_nt: TGTGCCAGCAGCCCCCGACAGGGGGCCACCTATGGCTACACCTTC
d_call: NA; j_call: TRBJ1-1; v_call: TRBV6-2/TRBV6-3; clone_size: NA; cdr3_aa: CASSYSTPSITEAFF; cdr3_nt: TGTGCCAGCAGTTACTCAACACCAAGCATCACTGAAGCTTTCTTT
d_call: NA; j_call: TRBJ2-1; v_call: TRBV9; clone_size: NA; cdr3_aa: CASSVLPTGGFNEQFF; cdr3_nt: TGTGCCAGCAGCGTCTTGCCAACTGGCGGTTTCAATGAGCAGTTCTTC
d_call: NA; j_call: TRBJ1-3; v_call: TRBV5-6; clone_size: NA; cdr3_aa: CASSPDSGNTIYF; cdr3_nt: TGTGCCAGCAGCCCAGACTCTGGAAACACCATATATTTT
d_call: TRBD1; j_call: TRBJ2-2; v_call: TRBV6-2/TRBV6-3; clone_size: NA; cdr3_aa: CASSAGTGMRTGELFF; cdr3_nt: TGTGCCAGCAGTGCCGGGACAGGGATGCGCACCGGGGAGCTGTTTTTT
d_call: TRBD2; j_call: TRBJ2-3; v_call: TRBV20-1; clone_size: NA; cdr3_aa: CSAALAGVSTQYF; cdr3_nt: TGCAGTGCTGCTCTAGCGGGAGTCTCTACGCAGTATTTT
d_call: TRBD1; j_call: TRBJ2-6; v_call: TRBV12-3/TRBV12-4; clone_size: NA; cdr3_aa: CASGRQGSGANVLTF; cdr3_nt: TGTGCCAGCGGCAGACAGGGGTCTGGGGCCAACGTCCTGACTTTC
d_call: NA; j_call: TRBJ2-6; v_call: TRBV12-3/TRBV12-4; clone_size: NA; cdr3_aa: CASRKRDTISGANVLTF; cdr3_nt: TGTGCCAGCAGAAAACGGGACACCATCTCTGGGGCCAACGTCCTGACTTTC
d_call: TRBD2; j_call: TRBJ2-3; v_call: TRBV6-1; clone_size: once; cdr3_aa: CASSPRLAGGPGTDTQYF; cdr3_nt: TGTGCCAGCAGTCCCAGACTAGCGGGGGGGCCGGGCACAGATACGCAGTATTTT
d_call: NA; j_call: TRBJ2-3; v_call: TRBV27; clone_size: NA; cdr3_aa: CASTRSGRLTDTQYF; cdr3_nt: TGTGCCAGCACCCGATCTGGGAGACTCACAGATACGCAGTATTTT
d_call: TRBD2; j_call: TRBJ2-7; v_call: TRBV7-9; clone_size: NA; cdr3_aa: CASSQGLAGDEQYF; cdr3_nt: TGTGCCAGCAGCCAGGGACTAGCGGGAGACGAGCAGTACTTC
d_call: TRBD2; j_call: TRBJ2-1; v_call: TRBV7-9; clone_size: NA; cdr3_aa: CASRLAGGPGVNEQFF; cdr3_nt: TGTGCCAGCCGACTAGCGGGGGGCCCCGGGGTCAATGAGCAGTTCTTC
d_call: NA; j_call: TRBJ2-6; v_call: TRBV6-5; clone_size: NA; cdr3_aa: CASSYGVSGANVLTF; cdr3_nt: TGTGCCAGCAGTTACGGGGTCTCTGGGGCCAACGTCCTGACTTTC
d_call: NA; j_call: TRBJ1-1; v_call: TRBV6-5; clone_size: NA; cdr3_aa: CASSYPLGTEAFF; cdr3_nt: TGTGCCAGCAGTTACCCCCTAGGCACTGAAGCTTTCTTT
d_call: TRBD2; j_call: TRBJ2-2; v_call: TRBV5-1; clone_size: NA; cdr3_aa: CASSLGGRAAGELFF; cdr3_nt: TGCGCCAGCAGCTTGGGCGGGAGGGCCGCCGGGGAGCTGTTTTTT
d_call: TRBD2; j_call: TRBJ2-2; v_call: TRBV29-1; clone_size: NA; cdr3_aa: CSVEKAPGGTGELFF; cdr3_nt: TGCAGCGTTGAAAAGGCCCCGGGGGGGACCGGGGAGCTGTTTTTT